Listed below are T cell receptor beta chains from one sample, sequenced in a study of T cell repertoires in cytomegalovirus infection. TCRdb processed the reads anew with MiXCR; each CDR3 protein has one entry. Of approximately 250,000 distinct CDR3 sequences listed, 6.5% were seen once; the top ten hold 5.5% to 8%. The sequencing input was PBMCs. These receptors all stem from a human donor in good health (CMV status not recorded). Some clones in this sample may be carry-over from other donors' samples. The CDR3 runs from the conserved cysteine through the conserved F or W. D genes are given only for firm matches. A clone size is listed for some rows: how often the clone was seen (once, few, many), or a class if it is expanded.

J,size,length,D,V,DNA,CDR3
TRBJ2-5,many,14,.,TRBV28,TGTGCCAGCAGTTTACAGGGGCCGGGGGAGACCCAGTACTTC,CASSLQGPGETQYF
TRBJ1-2,many,15,.,TRBV7-2,TGTGCCAGCAGCTCGGGACTTCCAATCAACTATGGCTACACCTTC,CASSSGLPINYGYTF
TRBJ2-5,many,16,.,TRBV5-4,TGTGCCAGCAGCCCTGACCAGGAGAGGGCCCAAGAGACCCAGTACTTC,CASSPDQERAQETQYF
TRBJ2-5,many,12,.,TRBV18,TGTGCCAGCTCACCCACAGAAGAGACCCAGTACTTC,CASSPTEETQYF
TRBJ1-1,many,15,.,TRBV7-2,TGTGCCAGCAGCTTAGAAGGGGCCCTGAACACTGAAGCTTTCTTT,CASSLEGALNTEAFF
TRBJ1-2,many,15,TRBD1,TRBV27,TGTGCCAGCAGTGCGGCGGACAGGGAAAAGGATGGCTACACCTTC,CASSAADREKDGYTF
TRBJ2-7,many,13,.,TRBV5-1,TGTGCCAGCAGCTTGGACAGAGCCTACGAGCAGTACTTC,CASSLDRAYEQYF
TRBJ1-1,many,12,.,TRBV6-5,TGTGCCAGCAGTTACGGGGCAACTGAAGCTTTCTTT,CASSYGATEAFF
TRBJ2-3,many,12,.,TRBV20-1,TGCAGTGCTCCGGACTCCACAGATACGCAGTATTTT,CSAPDSTDTQYF
TRBJ2-7,many,16,TRBD1,TRBV5-5,TGTGCCAGCAGCGTGAGACCGGGACAGGGATACTACGAGCAGTACTTC,CASSVRPGQGYYEQYF
TRBJ1-2,many,12,.,TRBV7-8,TGTGCCAGCAGCTCGGAGACGGATGGCTACACCTTC,CASSSETDGYTF
TRBJ2-5,.,16,TRBD2,TRBV5-5,TGTGCCAGCAGCTTGGAGCTAGCGGGGGCTCAAGAGACCCAGTACTTC,CASSLELAGAQETQYF
TRBJ1-2,few,15,.,TRBV6-2/TRBV6-3,TGTGCCAGCAGTGCCCCGACCACAGGGTCAAGTGGCTACACCTTC,CASSAPTTGSSGYTF
TRBJ2-5,many,17,TRBD2,TRBV20-1,TGCAGTGCTAGAGGGCCTAGCGGGGGGGCTTTACAAGAGACCCAGTACTTC,CSARGPSGGALQETQYF
TRBJ2-1,many,10,.,TRBV29-1,TGCAGCGTTGCCAGGGAAGAGCAGTTCTTC,CSVAREEQFF
TRBJ1-2,many,13,TRBD1,TRBV6-1,TGTGCCAGCAGTACAGGGGATTCCTATGGCTACACCTTC,CASSTGDSYGYTF
TRBJ2-2,.,15,.,TRBV20-1,TGCAGTGCTAGGCGGCTCCAGTGGAACACCGGGGAGCTGTTTTTT,CSARRLQWNTGELFF
TRBJ2-7,many,14,TRBD2,TRBV12-3/TRBV12-4,TGTGCCAGCAGCCCTCTCGCGGGGGCCTACGAGCAGTACTTC,CASSPLAGAYEQYF
TRBJ2-7,many,12,.,TRBV7-2,TGTGCCAGCAGCCCGAACTCCTACGAGCAGTACTTC,CASSPNSYEQYF
TRBJ1-2,many,16,TRBD1,TRBV7-2,TGTGCCAGCAGCCCGGGGACAGGCGGACTCCTATATGGCTACACCTTC,CASSPGTGGLLYGYTF
TRBJ2-6,few,15,.,TRBV20-1,TGCAGTGCTAGAGTACCGGTATCTGGGGCCAACGTCCTGACTTTC,CSARVPVSGANVLTF
TRBJ2-2,.,17,TRBD2,TRBV27,TGTGCCAGCCTTTCCGGACTAGCGGGGGGGAACACCGGGGAGCTGTTTTTT,CASLSGLAGGNTGELFF
TRBJ2-5,many,15,.,TRBV7-3,TGTGCCAGCAGCCCTAGACGGGGGGCTGGGGAGACCCAGTACTTC,CASSPRRGAGETQYF
TRBJ1-2,many,19,.,TRBV12-3/TRBV12-4,TGTGCCAGCAGGAAACATAAGGACCAACTTTTCCCTAAGGGTGATGGCTACACCTTC,CASRKHKDQLFPKGDGYTF
TRBJ2-1,many,14,.,TRBV11-3,TGTGCCAGCAGCTTAGATTTTCAGGGGAATGAGCAGTTCTTC,CASSLDFQGNEQFF
TRBJ1-2,many,14,.,TRBV20-1,TGCAGTGCGAATGACCTCCCGGGTACTTATGGCTACACCTTC,CSANDLPGTYGYTF
TRBJ1-2,many,11,.,TRBV6-2/TRBV6-3,TGTGCCAGCACGTGGGGTGATGGCTACACCTTC,CASTWGDGYTF
TRBJ1-1,many,13,.,TRBV7-9,TGTGCCAGCAGCCTACAGGTCAACACTGAAGCTTTCTTT,CASSLQVNTEAFF
TRBJ2-2,many,16,.,TRBV7-8,TGTGCCAGCGAGACCCCAAAGGTTTTGAACACCGGGGAGCTGTTTTTT,CASETPKVLNTGELFF
TRBJ1-2,.,16,TRBD1,TRBV7-9,TGTGCCAGCAGCCTCGGACAGGGGGTAAGGGGTGATGGCTACACCTTC,CASSLGQGVRGDGYTF
TRBJ1-2,few,14,TRBD1,TRBV18,TGTGCCAGCTCACCCACGGGACAGGAGGATGGCTACACCTTC,CASSPTGQEDGYTF
TRBJ2-3,.,15,.,TRBV4-3,TGCGCCAGCAGCCACACTTGGGAGGCAGCAGATACGCAGTATTTT,CASSHTWEAADTQYF
TRBJ1-4,many,14,.,TRBV25-1,TGTGCCAGCAGTGCCACCCCTCCGGAGGAAAAACTGTTTTTT,CASSATPPEEKLFF
TRBJ2-1,many,15,.,TRBV5-6,TGTGCCAGCAGCTTCGACAGGAGTACTTACAATGAGCAGTTCTTC,CASSFDRSTYNEQFF
TRBJ2-5,many,15,TRBD1,TRBV20-1,TGCAGTGCTCAGGACAGGGGAAGAGGTCAAGAGACCCAGTACTTC,CSAQDRGRGQETQYF
TRBJ2-5,many,15,.,TRBV7-9,TGTGCCAGCAGCTTAGTCTCAGTCCTCCAAGAGACCCAGTACTTC,CASSLVSVLQETQYF
TRBJ1-6,few,16,.,TRBV28,TGTGCCAGCAGCCGACTACTTGCCCCGGGGCTTTCACCCCTCCACTTT,CASSRLLAPGLSPLHF
TRBJ2-7,many,13,.,TRBV12-3/TRBV12-4,TGTGCCAGCAGTTTAGAAAGCTCCTACGAGCAGTACTTC,CASSLESSYEQYF
TRBJ1-3,many,14,.,TRBV20-1,TGCAGTGCTAGATATCGGGGATCAGGAAACACCATATATTTT,CSARYRGSGNTIYF
TRBJ1-2,many,13,TRBD1,TRBV29-1,TGCAGCGTTGACAAGGACAGGGGATCTGGCTACACCTTC,CSVDKDRGSGYTF
TRBJ2-1,many,15,TRBD1,TRBV12-3/TRBV12-4,TGTGCCAGCAGCAGACAGGGGGCATCCTACAATGAGCAGTTCTTC,CASSRQGASYNEQFF
TRBJ2-7,many,13,TRBD1,TRBV29-1,TGCAGCGTTGCTCACAGGGGCACCTACGAGCAGTACTTC,CSVAHRGTYEQYF
TRBJ2-1,many,16,TRBD2,TRBV6-2/TRBV6-3,TGTGCCAGCAGTTTCGGGGGGACTAGTAATACTGATGAGCAGTTCTTC,CASSFGGTSNTDEQFF
TRBJ2-2,many,12,.,TRBV29-1,TGCAGCGTTCCCCTTGGCACCGGGGAGCTGTTTTTT,CSVPLGTGELFF
TRBJ2-5,many,14,.,TRBV14,TGTGCCAGCAGCCAACAAAGAAGGAGGGAGACCCAGTACTTC,CASSQQRRRETQYF
TRBJ1-2,many,12,.,TRBV7-2,TGTGCCAGCAGCTTAGCGTTGGGACTATCCACCTTC,CASSLALGLSTF
TRBJ2-2,many,13,.,TRBV6-1,TGTGCCAGCAAGACCCCGGGCACCGGGGAGCTGTTTTTT,CASKTPGTGELFF
TRBJ2-5,many,15,.,TRBV5-4,TGTGCCAGCAGGCCCACTAGTCTCGGAGTAGAGACCCAGTACTTC,CASRPTSLGVETQYF
TRBJ1-5,many,16,.,TRBV30,TGTGCCTGGAGTCAAGGGGCGGGGGGCAACAATCAGCCCCAGCATTTT,CAWSQGAGGNNQPQHF
TRBJ2-1,many,18,.,TRBV4-3,TGCGCCAGCAGCCAAGATTTCGATCCAGATTACTCCTACAATGAGCAGTTCTTC,CASSQDFDPDYSYNEQFF
TRBJ2-1,many,16,TRBD1,TRBV29-1,TGCAGCGTTGGTGGGACAGGGTCCGCCTCCTACAATGAGCAGTTCTTC,CSVGGTGSASYNEQFF